One and the same sample provided the 31 T cell receptor beta chains below, sequenced in a study of long-term antiretroviral therapy in people with HIV. They ran version v3.0 of the immunoSEQ assay at survey level. Repertoires were generated with immunoSEQ multiplex PCR, while TCRdb's copy carries only in-frame clones and drops some. Here the sample spans under 30,000 clones, 88% being singletons. The sample consisted of unsorted PBMCs, taken about 5 years before starting antiretroviral therapy. These receptors came from a man aged 45-65 years with HIV.

The rearrangement links TRBV5-1 to TRBJ2-3; 13 nucleotides agree with TRBD2. Germline V gene sequence: CDR1 SGHRS, CDR2 YFSETQ. The J segment lost 4 bases and the V segment lost 3 bases, leaving 14 bases of the junction unmatched. There are 19 residues in the CDR3. This chain's CDR3 is CASSSIGLAGVGFADTQYF. CDR3 nucleotides: TGCGCCAGCAGCTCCATTGGACTAGCGGGAGTGGGCTTCGCAGATACGCAGTATTTT.

The chain recombines TRBV6-6 with TRBJ1-5; unclear D gene. Trimming left V 2 bases short and J 0 bases short, with 8 bases between. Germline V gives CDR1 MNHNY, CDR2 SVGAGI (reference sequence). CDR3 length equals 15 residues. The CDR3 DNA sequence: TGTGCCAGCAGTTACGCAGAGACTAGCAATCAGCCCCAGCATTTT. As protein: CASSYAETSNQPQHF.

V gene TRBV28 combines with J gene TRBJ2-7; TRBD1 might be the D (5 bases). Per germline, CDR1 MDHEN and CDR2 SYDVKM. The V end lost 2 bases, the J end lost 0 bases, and 14 bases lay between the germline ends. The CDR3 runs to 16 residues. CDR3 sequence (DNA): TGTGCCAGCAGTTTAAGTGGGGCCAGCAACTCCTACGAGCAGTACTTC. It is translated as CASSLSGASNSYEQYF.

The J gene is TRBJ1-6, the V gene TRBV2; weak D call: TRBD1 (6 bases). The germline V gene has CDR1 SNHLY and CDR2 FYNNEI. Trimming removed 11 bases at V and 6 bases at J, with 17 bases between. The CDR3 runs 14 residues. The CDR3 protein is CAGGLSYPNSPLHF. The CDR3 nucleotides read TGTGCCGGGGGCCTTTCTTATCCTAATTCACCCCTCCACTTT.

The chain has TRBV7-2 and TRBJ1-6, with no clear D. This CDR3 is built from 13 residues. Germline CDR1 and CDR2: SGHTA and FQGNSA. V lost 2 bases to trimming and J lost 6 bases, with 5 bases between them. The CDR3 loop is CASSLWSNSPLHF. The CDR3 nucleotides read TGTGCCAGCAGCTTATGGTCTAATTCACCCCTCCACTTT.

The chain has TRBV9 and TRBJ2-4; 7 positions agree with TRBD1. V gave up 1 base and J gave up 4 bases; unmatched junction bases: 5. Germline V CDR1 and CDR2: SGDLS, YYNGEE. The CDR3 is made up of 15 amino acids. The CDR3 DNA sequence: TGTGCCAGCAGCGTAACAGGACAGGAGAAAAACATTCAGTACTTC. Amino acids: CASSVTGQEKNIQYF.

The chain couples TRBV30 to TRBJ1-1, with 7 bases fitting TRBD1. V was pared by 1 base and J by 0 bases, with 8 bases of the junction left unmatched. Germline-derived CDR1 and CDR2 are GTSNPN and SVGIG (reference sequence). This CDR3 region has 16 residues. CDR3 DNA: TGTGCCTGGAGTGGAGGGGACAGAAGGATGAACACTGAAGCTTTCTTT. It specifies CAWSGGDRRMNTEAFF.

This chain links TRBV28 with TRBJ1-2; 8 bases fit TRBD1. Germline V lookup: CDR1 MDHEN, CDR2 SYDVKM. Trimming cost V 3 bases and J 1 base; bases outside gene matches: 4. The CDR3 totals 15 residues. The DNA of the CDR3 is TGTGCCAGCAGTTTCTCGGACAGGGTTAACTATGGCTACACCTTC. This gives the protein CASSFSDRVNYGYTF.

This clone came up once. The J gene is TRBJ2-4, the V gene TRBV30; D perhaps matches TRBD2 (5 bases). Between the trimmed V and J ends, which lost 3 bases and 3 bases, there was a span of 9 bases. The V gene's germline CDR1 is GTSNPN and CDR2 SVGIG (reference sequence). This CDR3 is 13 amino acids long. The chain's CDR3 is CAWSASRKNIQYF. In DNA, the CDR3 is TGTGCCTGGAGCGCTAGCCGCAAAAACATTCAGTACTTC.

The V call is TRBV7-9, the J call TRBJ2-5; D uncertain. Between the trimmed V and J ends, which lost 4 bases and 0 bases, there was a span of 6 bases. CDR3 size: 13 residues. Germline V gives CDR1 SEHNR, CDR2 FQNEAQ (reference sequence). CDR3 in amino acids: CASSSQNQETQYF. The CDR3 DNA reads as TGTGCCAGCAGCTCCCAGAACCAAGAGACCCAGTACTTC.

J is TRBJ2-5 and V is TRBV15; D is unclear. The CDR3 is 9 amino acids. V lost 11 bases, J lost 4 bases, and 5 bases lay in between. Germline CDR1 LNHNV, CDR2 YYDKDF (reference sequence). The DNA of the CDR3 is TGTGCCCCAGGAGAGACCCAGTACTTC. It translates to CAPGETQYF.

The gene calls are TRBV7-3 and TRBJ2-7, with TRBD2 matching over 13 bases. Germline CDR1 reads SGHTA; CDR2 reads FQGTGA. Unmatched junction bases numbered 4, after V lost 4 bases and J lost 4 bases. CDR3 length: 15 amino acids. CDR3: CASSSGLAGVYEQYF. CDR3 in DNA: TGTGCCAGCAGCTCTGGACTAGCGGGAGTTTACGAGCAGTACTTC.

This sequence joins TRBV7-9 and TRBJ2-2; weak D call: TRBD2 (6 bases). The length of the CDR3 is 14 residues. V shed 4 bases and J shed 5 bases, with 11 bases lying between them. Germline assignment: CDR1 SEHNR and CDR2 FQNEAQ (reference sequence). This chain's CDR3 is CASSSWGLTGELFF. The CDR3 DNA reads as TGTGCCAGCAGCTCCTGGGGACTTACCGGGGAGCTGTTTTTT.

The CDR3 nucleotides read TGCAGCGTTCTGGAGCTAGCGGGAGGCAATGAGCAGTTCTTC. The encoded protein is CSVLELAGGNEQFF. The chain joins TRBV29-1 to TRBJ2-1; 11 bases align to TRBD2. This CDR3 is 14 amino acids long. V lost 5 bases to trimming and J lost 6 bases; unmatched junction nucleotides: 6. Germline V lookup: CDR1 SQVTM, CDR2 ANQGSEA.

The chain employs TRBV5-1 and TRBJ2-3; 9 bases fit TRBD2. The ends lost 2 bases at V and 5 bases at J; junction bases unmatched: 6. The germline gives CDR1 SGHRS, CDR2 YFSETQ. There are 15 residues in the CDR3. CDR3 bases: TGCGCCAGCAGCTTTGAGCGGGGGGCGGGAGATACGCAGTATTTT. It yields the protein CASSFERGAGDTQYF.

The rearrangement joins TRBV5-6 to TRBJ1-2; D is ambiguous. CDR3 length: 12 residues. The V gene lost 3 bases and the J gene lost 4 bases, with 7 bases spanning the gap. Germline CDR1 is SGHDT and CDR2 is YYEEEE. In DNA form, the CDR3 reads TGTGCCAGCAGCTCGGGAGTCTATGGCTACACCTTC. Translated: CASSSGVYGYTF.

The V and J genes are TRBV4-1 and TRBJ1-1; D not certain. Germline CDR1 reads MGHRA; CDR2 reads YSYEKL. The V end lost 0 bases, the J end lost 3 bases, and 11 bases lay between the germline ends. The CDR3 covers 15 residues. CDR3 amino acids: CASSQDENTHTEAFF. The CDR3 nucleotides are TGCGCCAGCAGCCAAGATGAAAACACCCACACTGAAGCTTTCTTT.

The chain couples TRBV18 to TRBJ2-1; 8 bases agree with TRBD2. This CDR3 is 16 amino acids long. Germline lookup yields CDR1 KGHSH and CDR2 LQKENI. Trimming at V came to 3 bases and at J to 6 bases, leaving 10 bases not matched to a gene. The CDR3 spells CASSPGSAGGINEQFF. The CDR3 region has the DNA TGTGCCAGCTCACCGGGGTCGGCGGGGGGAATCAATGAGCAGTTCTTC.

The chain couples TRBV7-8 to TRBJ2-7; perhaps TRBD1 as D (6 bases). The CDR3 sequence is 16 residues long. With 1 base removed from V and 4 bases from J, the gap between germline ends came to 17 bases. The germline V gene encodes CDR1 SGHVS and CDR2 FQNEAQ. The CDR3 nucleotides read TGTGCCAGCAGCTTAGTGTGGAGGACAGACGAATACGAGCAGTACTTC. It translates to CASSLVWRTDEYEQYF. Drawing the rest from reference TRBV7-8 and TRBJ2-7, the complete variable domain is GAGVSQSPRYKVAKRGQDVALRCDPISGHVSLFWYQQALGQGPEFLTYFQNEAQLDKSGLPSDRFFAERPEGSVSTLKIQRTQQEDSAVYLCASSLVWRTDEYEQYFGPGTRLTVT.

This clone is a singleton in its sample. The chain has TRBV5-1 and TRBJ1-1, with 8 bases that match TRBD1. The CDR3 totals 14 residues. Germline V gene lookup returns CDR1 SGHRS and CDR2 YFSETQ. V lost 2 bases and J lost 1; bases outside the gene matches: 1. The CDR3 region has the DNA TGCGCCAGCAGCTTCACAGGGGGGAACACTGAAGCTTTCTTT. This sequence encodes CASSFTGGNTEAFF.

In DNA form, the CDR3 reads TGCGCCAGCAGCTCCCAGGGGGGTGAAAAACTGTTTTTT. This sequence encodes CASSSQGGEKLFF. V gene TRBV5-1 combines with J gene TRBJ1-4; 7 nucleotides match TRBD1. Germline V CDR1 and CDR2: SGHRS, YFSETQ. This CDR3 contains 13 residues. V was clipped by 3 bases and J by 7 bases; unmatched bases: 3.

The V gene is TRBV5-1, the J gene TRBJ1-5, with D possibly being TRBD1 (5 bases). Germline CDR1 SGHRS, CDR2 YFSETQ. The CDR3 is made up of 15 amino acids. V lost 0 bases and J lost 6, with 13 bases in between. The CDR3 DNA follows: TGCGCCAGCAGCTTGGGAGGGGAGTGGGGTCAGCCCCAGCATTTT. Translating gives CASSLGGEWGQPQHF. Variable domain in full (rest from reference TRBV5-1 and TRBJ1-5): KAGVTQTPRYLIKTRGQQVTLSCSPISGHRSVSWYQQTPGQGLQFLFEYFSETQRNKGNFPGRFSGRQFSNSRSEMNVSTLELGDSALYLCASSLGGEWGQPQHFGDGTRLSIL.

The chain is built from TRBV4-3 and TRBJ1-2; D not resolved. V lost 0 bases and J lost 1, with 18 bases in between. Per germline, CDR1 LGHNA and CDR2 YSLEER. The CDR3 length is 18 residues. The DNA for the CDR3 is TGCGCCAGCAGCCAAGATCAAGTCTACAACGTCTATAACTATGGCTACACCTTC. This gives the protein CASSQDQVYNVYNYGYTF.

The chain joins TRBV28 to TRBJ1-5, with 7 bases lining up with TRBD1. V gave up 5 bases and J gave up 5 bases; unmatched junction bases: 6. Germline V gene lookup returns CDR1 MDHEN and CDR2 SYDVKM. The CDR3 is 14 amino acids. CDR3 in amino acids: CASSTDRVYQPQHF. The CDR3 region has the DNA TGTGCCAGCAGTACCGACAGGGTTTATCAGCCCCAGCATTTT.

The chain couples TRBV30 to TRBJ2-1; 12 nucleotides agree with TRBD2. This CDR3 comprises 13 residues. With V trimmed by 4 bases and J by 10 bases, 5 bases remained unmatched. Per germline, CDR1 GTSNPN and CDR2 SVGIG (reference sequence). The CDR3 coding sequence is TGTGCCTGGATCCTAGCGGGAGGGGAGGAGCAGTTCTTC. It is translated as CAWILAGGEEQFF.

The chain uses TRBV28 and TRBJ1-5, with D perhaps matching TRBD1 (5 bases). CDR1 and CDR2 (germline): MDHEN, SYDVKM. V was clipped by 2 bases and J by 9 bases, with 8 bases between them. There are 12 residues in the CDR3. The CDR3 DNA is TGTGCCAGCAGTTTAGTTGGGGGGCCCCAGCATTTT. It translates to CASSLVGGPQHF. Using reference TRBV28 and TRBJ1-5 for the parts outside the CDR3, the full variable domain is DVKVTQSSRYLVKRTGEKVFLECVQDMDHENMFWYRQDPGLGLRLIYFSYDVKMKEKGDIPEGYSVSREKKERFSLILESASTNQTSMYLCASSLVGGPQHFGDGTRLSIL.

This rearrangement joins TRBV2 to TRBJ2-7, with D perhaps assigned TRBD1 or TRBD2 (6 bases each). V gave up 5 bases and J gave up 7 bases, with 15 bases separating them. The CDR3 runs 13 residues. Germline assignment: CDR1 SNHLY and CDR2 FYNNEI. In DNA, the CDR3 is TGTGCCAGCAGTCGGGGGCAGGCTGGGGAGCAGTACTTC. This translates into CASSRGQAGEQYF.

The chain couples TRBV5-1 to TRBJ1-2; TRBD1 aligns across 8 bases. The V and J ends lost 0 bases and 1 base, in that order; junction bases with no gene match: 2. The CDR3 extends over 15 amino acids. Germline CDR1 is SGHRS and CDR2 is YFSETQ. CDR3 DNA sequence: TGCGCCAGCAGCTTGGGGACAGGGAGTAACTATGGCTACACCTTC. The encoded protein is CASSLGTGSNYGYTF.

The V call is TRBV6-5, the J call TRBJ1-2; D unclear. V was cut by 0 bases and J by 6 bases, with 14 bases left in between. The CDR3 has 15 residues. Looked up from germline, CDR1 is MNHEY and CDR2 is SVGAGI. This chain's CDR3 is CASSYSTGYYNGYTF. The CDR3 DNA follows: TGTGCCAGCAGTTACTCGACGGGGTATTACAATGGCTACACCTTC.

The chain links TRBV27 to TRBJ1-2; perhaps TRBD1 as D (5 bases). The CDR3 covers 16 residues. Germline CDR1 and CDR2: MNHEY and SMNVEV (reference sequence). Between the trimmed V and J ends, which lost 3 bases and 4 bases, there was a span of 18 bases. The CDR3 DNA reads as TGTGCCAGCAGTTTTCTCGGTAGGGGAGACCCCTATGGCTACACCTTC. Amino acids: CASSFLGRGDPYGYTF.

The chain combines TRBV7-3 with TRBJ2-1; the D is unclear. The CDR3 spans 14 residues. Germline CDR1 is SGHTA and CDR2 is FQGTGA. Deletions cut 5 bases from V and 0 bases from J, with 8 bases between. The CDR3 loop is CASSPQGSYNEQFF. Here the CDR3 DNA reads TGTGCCAGCAGCCCCCAAGGCTCCTACAATGAGCAGTTCTTC.